The present T cell receptor beta chain was sequenced within a study of CD8+CD57+ T cells in acquired aplastic anemia. Findings and caveats of the study: Sharing between patients and controls was observed for over 25 CD8+ CDR3 sequences. When set against total CD4+ and CD8+ pools, CD8+CD57+ cells in patients had lower diversity.

Flow cytometry had shown expanded CD8+CD57+ cells in the patients chosen for sequencing. All participating patients were living with severe acquired aplastic anemia. No patient had been given any therapy when blood was sampled. A bead step enriched CD8+CD57+ cells and gave a mean 1.6 ug DNA. Genomic DNA constituted the template upon which TCR beta VDJ and CDR3 profiling was performed. TCRdb fed the reads into MiXCR, producing one record per CDR3 protein. The table records around 21,000 distinct CDR3 sequences, under 40% of them present only once. In its sample, this clonotype was seen a few times. What it binds is unknown. Specimen: CD8+CD57+ T cells sorted from PBMCs. Subset in this sample: bead-enriched CD8+CD57+ effector memory T cells from SAA patients. The clonotype originates from a human donor with aplastic anemia.

In nucleotides, the CDR3 is TGCAGCGTTCCGGCCTACAATGAGCAGTTCTTC. It yields the protein CSVPAYNEQFF. The chain joins TRBV29-1 to TRBJ2-1, with D unclear. With 5 bases removed from V and 2 bases from J, the gap between germline ends came to 4 bases. From germline, CDR1 is SQVTM and CDR2 ANQGSEA. CDR3 size: 11 residues.